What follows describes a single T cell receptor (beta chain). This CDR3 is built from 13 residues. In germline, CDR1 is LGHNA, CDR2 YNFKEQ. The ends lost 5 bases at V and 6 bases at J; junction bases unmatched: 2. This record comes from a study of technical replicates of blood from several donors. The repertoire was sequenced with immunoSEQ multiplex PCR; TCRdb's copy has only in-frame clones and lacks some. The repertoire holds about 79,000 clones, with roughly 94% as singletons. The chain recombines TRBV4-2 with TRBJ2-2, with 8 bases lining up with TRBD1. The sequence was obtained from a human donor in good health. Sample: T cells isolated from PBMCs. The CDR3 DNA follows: TGTGCCAGCAGCGCAGGGGGCGCCGGGGAGCTGTTTTTT. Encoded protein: CASSAGGAGELFF.